This passage covers 24 T cell receptor beta chains from one sample sequenced in a study of control samples from healthy donors and cancer patients. Clones were read by immunoSEQ multiplex PCR, and TCRdb kept only the in-frame ones, dropping some. Of tens of thousands of clones listed, over 75% are singletons. What was sequenced was PBMCs. The receptors come from a woman aged 50 to 60 with head and neck cancer.

The chain combines TRBV28 with TRBJ1-5; D is unresolved. Deletions cut 5 bases from V and 0 bases from J, with 17 bases between. The CDR3 consists of 17 residues. Germline values: CDR1 MDHEN, CDR2 SYDVKM. The chain's CDR3 is CASSTPAGRTSNQPQHF. As DNA, the CDR3 is TGTGCCAGCAGTACCCCCGCCGGGCGGACTAGCAATCAGCCCCAGCATTTT.

The chain links TRBV7-9 to TRBJ2-2; D is unresolved. In germline, CDR1 is SEHNR, CDR2 FQNEAQ (reference sequence). The CDR3 contains 16 residues. Trimming removed 3 bases from V and 2 bases from J, with 13 bases in between. CDR3 residues: CASSFATRLNTGELFF. In DNA, the CDR3 is TGTGCCAGCAGCTTTGCGACACGACTCAACACCGGGGAGCTGTTTTTT.

This clone has just a few counts. The CDR3 protein is CASGRTTPNEKLFF. The CDR3 DNA reads as TGTGCCAGCGGGCGCACCACCCCTAATGAAAAACTGTTTTTT. The chain has TRBV2 and TRBJ1-4; no clear D. V lost 8 bases, J lost 3 bases, and 13 bases lay in between. The CDR3 runs 14 residues. In germline, CDR1 is SNHLY, CDR2 FYNNEI.

The genes are TRBV5-1 and TRBJ1-1; 7 bases are a match to TRBD1. The CDR3 extends over 16 amino acids. Germline trimming cut 3 bases from V and 4 bases from J; bases unmatched to any gene: 12. Germline CDR1 SGHRS, CDR2 YFSETQ. CDR3 sequence reads: CASSWGQQGSGTEAFF. In nucleotides, the CDR3 is TGCGCCAGCAGCTGGGGTCAACAGGGGTCGGGCACTGAAGCTTTCTTT.

The rearrangement links TRBV4-1 to TRBJ1-1; possibly TRBD1 for D (6 bases). V gave up 3 bases and J gave up 3 bases, with 8 bases separating them. Germline values: CDR1 MGHRA, CDR2 YSYEKL. This CDR3 has 13 residues. The DNA for the CDR3 is TGCGCCAGCAGCCACTCAGGGGACACTGAAGCTTTCTTT. Its translation is CASSHSGDTEAFF.

Here the CDR3 reads CASSQLAVGELFF. The CDR3 DNA reads TGTGCCAGCAGCCAACTAGCTGTCGGGGAGCTGTTTTTT. J is TRBJ2-2 and V is TRBV3-1 (or the pseudogene TRBV3-2), with D possibly TRBD2 on 5 matching bases. The CDR3 spans 13 residues. From germline, CDR1 is LGHDT and CDR2 YNNKEL (reference sequence). The ends were cut back, 2 bases at V and 7 bases at J, with 8 bases in the middle.

The chain links TRBV30 to TRBJ1-1; D is ambiguous. Germline V CDR1 and CDR2: GTSNPN, SVGIG (reference sequence). Trimming took 1 base from V and 0 from J, leaving 3 bases between them. CDR3 length equals 12 residues. This CDR3 is CAWSGVNTEAFF. The CDR3 nucleotides are TGTGCCTGGAGTGGAGTGAACACTGAAGCTTTCTTT.

The gene calls are TRBV7-9 and TRBJ1-6; D unresolved. The germline gives CDR1 SEHNR, CDR2 FQNEAQ (reference sequence). Trimming pared 4 bases from V and 5 bases from J, leaving 9 bases between. The CDR3 covers 14 residues. The CDR3 sequence: CASSWEGDNSPLHF. Written as DNA, the CDR3 is TGTGCCAGCAGCTGGGAGGGAGATAATTCACCCCTCCACTTT.

The chain combines TRBV19 with TRBJ1-5; 9 positions match TRBD1. Per germline, CDR1 LNHDA and CDR2 SQIVND (reference sequence). This CDR3 contains 17 residues. J lost 1 base, V lost 5 bases, and 9 bases had no gene match. The DNA for the CDR3 is TGTGCCAGTAGTCCAACCTGGACAGGGGCAAGCAATCAGCCCCAGCATTTT. This encodes CASSPTWTGASNQPQHF.

The chain employs TRBV28 and TRBJ2-1, with 8 bases aligning to TRBD2. CDR1 and CDR2 (germline): MDHEN, SYDVKM. CDR3 length: 16 residues. Germline trimming cut 3 bases from V and 4 bases from J; bases unmatched to any gene: 8. As DNA, the CDR3 is TGTGCCAGCAGTTTTAAAGCGGGGGACCGTTACAATGAGCAGTTCTTC. Its translation: CASSFKAGDRYNEQFF.

V and J are TRBV27 and TRBJ1-2; a weak D match, TRBD1 (5 bases). The CDR3 runs 14 residues. Germline values: CDR1 MNHEY, CDR2 SMNVEV (reference sequence). Trimming shortened V by 5 bases and J by 4 bases, and 14 bases separated the two germline ends. CDR3 protein: CASSGDRPPYGYTF. The DNA for the CDR3 is TGTGCCAGCAGTGGGGACCGCCCTCCCTATGGCTACACCTTC.

This chain links TRBV9 with TRBJ2-2; weak D call: TRBD2 (6 bases). Germline CDR1 and CDR2: SGDLS and YYNGEE. This CDR3 contains 13 residues. The V gene lost 4 bases and the J gene lost 7 bases, with 11 bases spanning the gap. CDR3 sequence (DNA): TGTGCCAGCAGCCTCGGGGGAGACGGGGAGCTGTTTTTT. Translation gives CASSLGGDGELFF.

The chain employs TRBV28 and TRBJ2-7; tentatively, D is TRBD1 (6 bases). CDR1 and CDR2 from the germline V gene are MDHEN and SYDVKM. The CDR3 has 15 residues. The V end lost 4 bases, the J end lost 2 bases, and 15 bases lay between the germline ends. The CDR3 sequence: CASSYVGRGTYEQYF. The CDR3 DNA sequence: TGTGCCAGCAGTTATGTCGGCAGGGGTACCTACGAGCAGTACTTC. Variable domain in full (rest from reference TRBV28 and TRBJ2-7): DVKVTQSSRYLVKRTGEKVFLECVQDMDHENMFWYRQDPGLGLRLIYFSYDVKMKEKGDIPEGYSVSREKKERFSLILESASTNQTSMYLCASSYVGRGTYEQYFGPGTRLTVT.

This sequence joins TRBV18 and TRBJ2-2; weak D call: TRBD2 (6 bases). V lost 2 bases and J lost 2, with 6 bases in between. The CDR3 covers 14 residues. Germline values: CDR1 KGHSH, CDR2 LQKENI. This chain's CDR3 is CASSPAGNTGELFF. The CDR3 nucleotides are TGTGCCAGCTCACCAGCGGGAAACACCGGGGAGCTGTTTTTT.

The chain employs TRBV27 and TRBJ1-4; the match to TRBD1 covers 8 bases. The germline V gene encodes CDR1 MNHEY and CDR2 SMNVEV (reference sequence). The trim removed 5 bases at V and 0 bases at J, leaving 11 bases unmatched. The CDR3 extends over 18 amino acids. The CDR3 loop reads CASSPLDRAVATNEKLFF. The CDR3 DNA reads TGTGCCAGCAGTCCCCTGGACAGGGCCGTTGCAACTAATGAAAAACTGTTTTTT.

The chain uses TRBV19 and TRBJ2-7; the D gene could be TRBD1 or TRBD2 (5 bases each). CDR3 length equals 15 residues. Germline assignment: CDR1 LNHDA and CDR2 SQIVND (reference sequence). V was trimmed by 7 bases and J by 0 bases, leaving 16 bases between them. CDR3 sequence: CASNAGDAGSYEQYF. The CDR3 DNA reads as TGTGCCAGTAATGCCGGGGACGCGGGCTCCTACGAGCAGTACTTC.

The chain is built from TRBV28 and TRBJ2-3, with 7 bases aligning to TRBD1. The CDR3 totals 15 residues. The trim removed 6 bases at V and 0 bases at J, leaving 6 bases unmatched. Germline values: CDR1 MDHEN, CDR2 SYDVKM. This CDR3 reads CASRGDRTSTDTQYF. In nucleotides, the CDR3 is TGTGCCAGCAGGGGGGACAGAACTAGCACAGATACGCAGTATTTT.

A remark on this clone: The same CDR3 is also encoded by other DNA sequences in this sample. This chain joins TRBV7-7 and TRBJ2-5, with a possible D match to TRBD1 (6 bases). Trimming removed 2 bases at V and 2 bases at J, with 12 bases between. The CDR3 contains 15 residues. Germline V gives CDR1 SSHAT, CDR2 FNYEAQ (reference sequence). For the CDR3, the DNA is TGTGCCAGCAGCTTATACAGGACAGAGCAAGAGACCCAGTACTTC. It codes for CASSLYRTEQETQYF.

The V gene is TRBV4-1, the J gene TRBJ2-5, with D possibly being TRBD2 (5 bases). The CDR3 is 15 amino acids. V shed 0 bases and J shed 7 bases, with 15 bases lying between them. Germline CDR1 reads MGHRA; CDR2 reads YSYEKL. This CDR3 is CASSQDLERAGTQYF. CDR3 in DNA: TGCGCCAGCAGCCAAGATCTTGAACGGGCGGGGACCCAGTACTTC.

The rearrangement links TRBV29-1 to TRBJ2-5; 10 nucleotides line up with TRBD2. The V segment lost 5 bases and the J segment 3 bases; nucleotides outside the gene matches: 9. The CDR3 covers 15 residues. Germline V gives CDR1 SQVTM, CDR2 ANQGSEA. Written as DNA, the CDR3 is TGCAGCGTTACTACACTAGCGGGGAGAGAAGAGACCCAGTACTTC. As protein: CSVTTLAGREETQYF.

This rearrangement joins TRBV19 to TRBJ2-2, with D possibly being TRBD2 (7 bases). The CDR3 loop spans 15 amino acids. The V and J ends lost 7 bases and 0 bases respectively, with 12 bases between them. Per germline, CDR1 LNHDA and CDR2 SQIVND (reference sequence). The CDR3 region is CASNLGGANTGELFF. The CDR3 nucleotides read TGTGCCAGTAACTTAGGGGGGGCGAACACCGGGGAGCTGTTTTTT.

The CDR3 DNA reads as TGTGCCAGCAGTGAAGGGGCAGCCAGCACAGATACGCAGTATTTT. The encoded protein is CASSEGAASTDTQYF. This chain uses TRBV6-1 with TRBJ2-3; D is uncertain. The CDR3 covers 15 residues. The germline V gene encodes CDR1 MNHNS and CDR2 SASEGT. V was shortened by 1 base and J by 0 bases, with 8 bases between the two germline ends.

The V call is TRBV7-2, the J call TRBJ2-2, with 8 bases that match TRBD1. The J segment lost 7 bases and the V segment lost 4 bases, leaving 8 bases of the junction unmatched. The germline CDR1 and CDR2 sequences are SGHTA and FQGNSA. The CDR3 totals 15 residues. The CDR3 here is CASSSRQGSSGELFF. Here the CDR3 DNA reads TGTGCCAGCAGCTCCCGACAGGGGAGTAGCGGGGAGCTGTTTTTT.

This rearrangement joins TRBV5-1 to TRBJ1-3; D might be TRBD1 (5 bases). Germline V CDR1 and CDR2: SGHRS, YFSETQ. The CDR3 covers 16 residues. Between the trimmed V and J ends, which lost 0 bases and 0 bases, there was a span of 10 bases. CDR3 bases: TGCGCCAGCAGCTTGGCAGGGTCAGCCTCTGGAAACACCATATATTTT. Translating it yields CASSLAGSASGNTIYF.